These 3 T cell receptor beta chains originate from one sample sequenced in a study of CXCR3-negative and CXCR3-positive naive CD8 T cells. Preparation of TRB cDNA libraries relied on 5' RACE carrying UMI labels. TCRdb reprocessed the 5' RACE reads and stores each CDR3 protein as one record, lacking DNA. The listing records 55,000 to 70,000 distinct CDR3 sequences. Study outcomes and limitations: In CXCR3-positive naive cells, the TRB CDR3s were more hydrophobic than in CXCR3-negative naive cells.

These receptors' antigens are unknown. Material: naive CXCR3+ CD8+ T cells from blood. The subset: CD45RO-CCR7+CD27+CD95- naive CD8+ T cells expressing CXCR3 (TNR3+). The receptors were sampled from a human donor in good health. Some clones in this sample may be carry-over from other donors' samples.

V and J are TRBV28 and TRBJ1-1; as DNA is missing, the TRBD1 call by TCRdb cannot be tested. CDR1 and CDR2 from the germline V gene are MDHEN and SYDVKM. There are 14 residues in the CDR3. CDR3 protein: CASSLHLTGPEAFF.

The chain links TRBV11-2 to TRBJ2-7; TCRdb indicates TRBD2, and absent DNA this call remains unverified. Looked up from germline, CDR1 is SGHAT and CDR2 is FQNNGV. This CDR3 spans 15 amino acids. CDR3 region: CASSLGLAGKYEQYF.

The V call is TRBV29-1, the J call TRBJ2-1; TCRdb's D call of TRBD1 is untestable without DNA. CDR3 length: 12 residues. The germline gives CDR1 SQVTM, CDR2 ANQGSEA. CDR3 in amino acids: CSAGQGWGEQFF.